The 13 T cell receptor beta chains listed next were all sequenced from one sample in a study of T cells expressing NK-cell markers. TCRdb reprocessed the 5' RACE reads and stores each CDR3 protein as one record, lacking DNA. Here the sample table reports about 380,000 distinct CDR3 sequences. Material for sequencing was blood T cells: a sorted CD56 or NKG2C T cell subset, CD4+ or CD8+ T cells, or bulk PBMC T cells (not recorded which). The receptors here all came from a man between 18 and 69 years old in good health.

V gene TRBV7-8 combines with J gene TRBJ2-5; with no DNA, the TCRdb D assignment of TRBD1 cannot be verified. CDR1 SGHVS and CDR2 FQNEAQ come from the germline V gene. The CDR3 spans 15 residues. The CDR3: CASSLLGGALETQYF.

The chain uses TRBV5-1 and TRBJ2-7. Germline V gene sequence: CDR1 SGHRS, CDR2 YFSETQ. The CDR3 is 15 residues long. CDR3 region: CASSSVGGVGYEQYF.

The CDR3 region is CASSRLLRGLDTQYF. The V gene is TRBV5-6, the J gene TRBJ2-3; TCRdb names TRBD1, which stays unverified in the absence of DNA. This CDR3 has 15 residues. Germline V gene sequence: CDR1 SGHDT, CDR2 YYEEEE.

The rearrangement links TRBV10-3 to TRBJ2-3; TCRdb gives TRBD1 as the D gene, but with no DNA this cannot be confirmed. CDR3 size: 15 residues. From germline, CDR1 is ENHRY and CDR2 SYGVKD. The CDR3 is CAISGSTGAADTQYF.

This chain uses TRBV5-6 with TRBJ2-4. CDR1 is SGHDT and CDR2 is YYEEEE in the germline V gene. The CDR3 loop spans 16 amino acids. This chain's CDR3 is CASSIWTSSAKNIQYF. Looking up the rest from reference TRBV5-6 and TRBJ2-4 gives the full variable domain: DAGVTQSPTHLIKTRGQQVTLRCSPKSGHDTVSWYQQALGQGPQFIFQYYEEEERQRGNFPDRFSGHQFPNYSSELNVNALLLGDSALYLCASSIWTSSAKNIQYFGAGTRLSVL.

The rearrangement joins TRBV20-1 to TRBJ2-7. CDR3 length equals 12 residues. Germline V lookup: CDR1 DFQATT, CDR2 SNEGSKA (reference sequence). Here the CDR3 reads CSARFDGHEQYF.

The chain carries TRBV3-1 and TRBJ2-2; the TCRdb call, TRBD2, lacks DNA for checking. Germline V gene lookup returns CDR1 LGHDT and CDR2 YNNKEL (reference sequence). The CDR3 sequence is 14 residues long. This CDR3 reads CASSLRASAGELFF.

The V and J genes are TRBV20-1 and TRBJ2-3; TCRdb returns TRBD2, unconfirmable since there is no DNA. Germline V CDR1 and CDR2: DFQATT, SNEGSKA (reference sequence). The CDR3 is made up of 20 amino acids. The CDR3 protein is CSASGRRLAGGGISTDTQYF.

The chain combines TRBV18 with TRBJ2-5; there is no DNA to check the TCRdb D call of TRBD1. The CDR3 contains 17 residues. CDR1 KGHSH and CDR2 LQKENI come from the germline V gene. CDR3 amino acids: CASSPQKTGTGVKTQYF.

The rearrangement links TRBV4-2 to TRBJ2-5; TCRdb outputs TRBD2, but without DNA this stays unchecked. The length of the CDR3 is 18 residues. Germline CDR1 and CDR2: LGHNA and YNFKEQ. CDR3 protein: CASSQNPSLAGGGETQYF.

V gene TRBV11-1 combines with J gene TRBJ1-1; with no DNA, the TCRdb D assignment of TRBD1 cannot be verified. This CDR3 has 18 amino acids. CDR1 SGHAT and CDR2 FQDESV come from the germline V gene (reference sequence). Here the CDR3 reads CASSPVPGQGGVNTEAFF. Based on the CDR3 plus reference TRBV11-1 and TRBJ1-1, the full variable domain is EAEVAQSPRYKITEKSQAVAFWCDPISGHATLYWYRQILGQGPELLVQFQDESVVDDSQLPKDRFSAERLKGVDSTLKIQPAELGDSAMYLCASSPVPGQGGVNTEAFFGQGTRLTVV.

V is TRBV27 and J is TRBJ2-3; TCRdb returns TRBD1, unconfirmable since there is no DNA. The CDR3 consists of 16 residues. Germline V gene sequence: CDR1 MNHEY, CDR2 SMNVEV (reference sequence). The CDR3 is CASSLPLPGGGQTQYF.

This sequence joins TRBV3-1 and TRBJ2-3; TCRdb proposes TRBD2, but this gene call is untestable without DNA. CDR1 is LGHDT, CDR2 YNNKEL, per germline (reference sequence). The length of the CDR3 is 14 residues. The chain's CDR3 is CASRRGLSGETQYF.